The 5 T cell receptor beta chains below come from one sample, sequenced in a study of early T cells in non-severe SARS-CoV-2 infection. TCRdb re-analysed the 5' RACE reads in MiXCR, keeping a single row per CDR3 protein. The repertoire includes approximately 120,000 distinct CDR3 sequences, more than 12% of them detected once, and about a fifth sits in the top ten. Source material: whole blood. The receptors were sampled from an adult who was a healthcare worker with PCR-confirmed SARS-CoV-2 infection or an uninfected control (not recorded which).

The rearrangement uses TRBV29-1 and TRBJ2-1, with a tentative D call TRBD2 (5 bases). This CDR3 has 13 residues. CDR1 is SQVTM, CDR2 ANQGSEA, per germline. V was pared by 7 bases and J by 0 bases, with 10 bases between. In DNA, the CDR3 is TGCAGCGCGAGCGGATCCTCCTACAATGAGCAGTTCTTC. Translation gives CSASGSSYNEQFF.

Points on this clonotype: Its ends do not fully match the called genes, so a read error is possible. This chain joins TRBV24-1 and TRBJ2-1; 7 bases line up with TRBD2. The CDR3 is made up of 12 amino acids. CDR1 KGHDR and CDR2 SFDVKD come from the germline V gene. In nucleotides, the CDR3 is TGCCTAAGGGAGCGGGGATACAATGAGCAGTTCTTC. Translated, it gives CLRERGYNEQFF.

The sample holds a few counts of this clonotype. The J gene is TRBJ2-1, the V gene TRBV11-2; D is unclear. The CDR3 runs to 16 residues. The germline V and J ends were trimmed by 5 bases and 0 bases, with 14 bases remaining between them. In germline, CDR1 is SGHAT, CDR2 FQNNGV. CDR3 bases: TGTGCCAGCAGCCTTAGGTCCACCTCCTCCTACAATGAGCAGTTCTTC. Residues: CASSLRSTSSYNEQFF.

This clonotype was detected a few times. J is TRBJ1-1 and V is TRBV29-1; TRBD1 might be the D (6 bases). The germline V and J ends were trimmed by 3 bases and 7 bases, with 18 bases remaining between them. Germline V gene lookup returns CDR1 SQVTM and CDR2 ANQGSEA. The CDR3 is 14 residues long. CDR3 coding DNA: TGCAGCGTTGAGAGGGGCCGGGGGCGGATTGAAGCTTTCTTT. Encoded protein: CSVERGRGRIEAFF.

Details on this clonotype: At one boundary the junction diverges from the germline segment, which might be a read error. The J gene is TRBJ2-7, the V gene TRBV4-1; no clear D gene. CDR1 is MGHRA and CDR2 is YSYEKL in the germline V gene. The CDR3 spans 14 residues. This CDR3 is CASSLKGSSYERYF. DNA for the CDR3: TGCGCCAGCAGCCTAAAGGGATCCTCCTACGAGCGGTACTTC.